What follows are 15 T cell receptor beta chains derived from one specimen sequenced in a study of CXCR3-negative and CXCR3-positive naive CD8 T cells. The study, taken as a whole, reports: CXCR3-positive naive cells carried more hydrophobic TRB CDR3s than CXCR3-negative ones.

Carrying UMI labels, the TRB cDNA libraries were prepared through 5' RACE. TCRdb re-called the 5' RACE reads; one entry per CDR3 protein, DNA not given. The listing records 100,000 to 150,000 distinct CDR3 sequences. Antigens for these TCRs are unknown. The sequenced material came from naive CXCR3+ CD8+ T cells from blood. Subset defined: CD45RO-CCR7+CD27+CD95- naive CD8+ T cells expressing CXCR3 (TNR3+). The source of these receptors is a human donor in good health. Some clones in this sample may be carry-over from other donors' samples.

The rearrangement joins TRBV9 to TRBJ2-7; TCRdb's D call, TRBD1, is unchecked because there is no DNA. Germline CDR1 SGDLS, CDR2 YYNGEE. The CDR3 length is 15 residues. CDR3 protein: CASSVADTGIYEQYF.

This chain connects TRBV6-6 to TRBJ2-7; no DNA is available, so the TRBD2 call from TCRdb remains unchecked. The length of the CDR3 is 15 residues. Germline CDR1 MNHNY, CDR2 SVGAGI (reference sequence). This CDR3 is CASSYYSGNSYEQYF.

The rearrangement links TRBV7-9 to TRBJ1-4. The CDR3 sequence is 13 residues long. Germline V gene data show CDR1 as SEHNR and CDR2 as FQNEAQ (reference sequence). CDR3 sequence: CASRADMVEKLFF.

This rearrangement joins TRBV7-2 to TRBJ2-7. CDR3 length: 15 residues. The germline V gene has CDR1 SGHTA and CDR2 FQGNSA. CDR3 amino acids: CASSLVHSSSYEQYF.

CDR3 residues: CATSPGVWYEQYF. The rearrangement uses TRBV6-5 and TRBJ2-7; TCRdb selects TRBD1, and the lack of DNA leaves this call unchecked. CDR1 and CDR2 (germline): MNHEY, SVGAGI. This CDR3 comprises 13 residues.

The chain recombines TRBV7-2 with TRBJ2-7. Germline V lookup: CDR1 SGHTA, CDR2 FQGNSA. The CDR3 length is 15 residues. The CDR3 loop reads CASSLFTGTSYEQYF.

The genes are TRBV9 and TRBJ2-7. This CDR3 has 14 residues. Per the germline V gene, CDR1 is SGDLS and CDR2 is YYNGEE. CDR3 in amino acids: CASSTSPGPYEQYF. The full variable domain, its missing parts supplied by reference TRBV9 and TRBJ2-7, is DSGVTQTPKHLITATGQRVTLRCSPRSGDLSVYWYQQSLDQGLQFLIQYYNGEERAKGNILERFSAQQFPDLHSELNLSSLELGDSALYFCASSTSPGPYEQYFGPGTRLTVT.

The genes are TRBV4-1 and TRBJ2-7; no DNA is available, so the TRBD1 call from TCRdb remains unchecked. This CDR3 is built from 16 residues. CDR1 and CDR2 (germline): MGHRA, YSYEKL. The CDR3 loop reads CASSQVGTDSSYEQYF.

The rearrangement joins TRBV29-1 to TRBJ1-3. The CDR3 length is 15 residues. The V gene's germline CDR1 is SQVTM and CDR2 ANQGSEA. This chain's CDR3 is CSASRFELGGNTIYF.

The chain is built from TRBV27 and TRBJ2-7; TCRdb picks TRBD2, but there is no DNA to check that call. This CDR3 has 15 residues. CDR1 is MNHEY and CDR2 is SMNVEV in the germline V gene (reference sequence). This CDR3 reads CASSFSLAGAYEQYF.

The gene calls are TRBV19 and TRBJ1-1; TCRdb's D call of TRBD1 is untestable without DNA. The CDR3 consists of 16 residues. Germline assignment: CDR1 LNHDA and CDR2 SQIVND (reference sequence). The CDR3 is CASYPPDRTQSTEAFF.

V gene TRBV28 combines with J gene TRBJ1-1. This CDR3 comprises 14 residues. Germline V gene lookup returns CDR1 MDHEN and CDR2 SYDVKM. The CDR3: CASSPDNMGTEAFF.

The CDR3 spells CASSDSDTDTQYF. The J gene is TRBJ2-3, the V gene TRBV6-4. Germline CDR1 MRHNA, CDR2 SNTAGT. This CDR3 region has 13 residues.

CDR3 protein: CSFSGVGETQYF. The V and J genes are TRBV29-1 and TRBJ2-5; absent DNA, TCRdb's TRBD1 call cannot be checked. Germline V lookup: CDR1 SQVTM, CDR2 ANQGSEA. The CDR3 totals 12 residues.

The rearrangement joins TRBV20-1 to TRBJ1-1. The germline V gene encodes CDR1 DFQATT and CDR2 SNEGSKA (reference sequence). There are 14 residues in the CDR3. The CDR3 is CSARDGRGGTEAFF.